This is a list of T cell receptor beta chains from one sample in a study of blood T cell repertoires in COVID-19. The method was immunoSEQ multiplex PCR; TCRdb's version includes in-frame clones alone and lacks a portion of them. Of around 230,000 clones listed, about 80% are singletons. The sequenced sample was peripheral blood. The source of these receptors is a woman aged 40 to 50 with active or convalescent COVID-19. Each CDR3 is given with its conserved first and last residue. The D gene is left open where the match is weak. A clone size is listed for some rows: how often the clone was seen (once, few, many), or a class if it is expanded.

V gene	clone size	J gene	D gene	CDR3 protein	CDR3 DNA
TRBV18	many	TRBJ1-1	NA	CASSHAQPGGLNTEAFF	TGTGCCAGCTCACACGCACAGCCCGGGGGGCTAAACACTGAAGCTTTCTTT
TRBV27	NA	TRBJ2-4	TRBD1	CASSSYRVTGEPVNIQYF	TGTGCCAGCAGTTCTTATCGCGTAACAGGGGAACCGGTTAACATTCAGTACTTC
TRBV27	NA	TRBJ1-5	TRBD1	CASSIGQGDQPQHF	TGTGCCAGCAGTATAGGACAGGGGGATCAGCCCCAGCATTTT
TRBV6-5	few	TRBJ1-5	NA	CASTVISRGKPQHF	TGTGCCAGCACCGTAATATCGCGGGGTAAGCCCCAGCATTTT
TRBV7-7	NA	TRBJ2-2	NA	CASSLDSANTGELFF	TGTGCTAGCAGCTTAGATTCAGCGAACACCGGGGAGCTGTTTTTT
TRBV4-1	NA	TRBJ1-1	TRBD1	CASGSLGQARGAFF	TGCGCCAGCGGCTCCTTGGGACAGGCGAGGGGAGCTTTCTTT
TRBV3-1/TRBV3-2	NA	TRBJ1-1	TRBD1	CASSRNRGTEAFF	TGTGCCAGCAGCCGAAACAGGGGGACTGAAGCTTTCTTT
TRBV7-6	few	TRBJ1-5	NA	CASSLALGQPQHF	TGTGCCAGCAGCTTAGCCCTCGGTCAGCCCCAGCATTTT
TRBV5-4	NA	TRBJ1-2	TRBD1	CASSLRGQTGYTF	TGTGCCAGCAGCTTGCGGGGACAGACGGGCTACACCTTC
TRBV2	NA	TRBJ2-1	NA	CASSPGYNEQFF	TGTGCCAGCAGTCCAGGGTACAATGAGCAGTTCTTC
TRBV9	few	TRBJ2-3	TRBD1	CASSERTGRTDTQYF	TGTGCCAGCAGCGAGAGGACAGGGCGCACAGATACGCAGTATTTT
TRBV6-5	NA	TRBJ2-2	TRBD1	CASSYVRAGGKKELFF	TGTGCCAGCAGTTACGTGAGGGCAGGGGGCAAGAAGGAGCTGTTTTTT
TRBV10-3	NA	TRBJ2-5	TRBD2	CAIAGGPQETQYF	TGTGCCATCGCGGGGGGACCCCAAGAGACCCAGTACTTC
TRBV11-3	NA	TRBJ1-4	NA	CASSLTRAVEKLFF	TGTGCCAGCAGCTTAACCAGGGCTGTAGAAAAACTGTTTTTT
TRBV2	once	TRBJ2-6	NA	CASSESSAGANVLTF	TGTGCCAGCAGTGAATCTAGCGCTGGGGCCAACGTCCTGACTTTC
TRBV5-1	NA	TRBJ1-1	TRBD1	CASSHPPTGINTEAFF	TGCGCCAGCAGCCACCCTCCGACAGGGATAAACACTGAAGCTTTCTTT
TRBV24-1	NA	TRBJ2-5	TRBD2	CATSDSKTSGRETQYF	TGTGCCACCAGTGACTCGAAGACTAGCGGGAGAGAGACCCAGTACTTC
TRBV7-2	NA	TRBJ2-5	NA	CASSLVAQETQYF	TGTGCCAGCAGCTTAGTCGCGCAAGAGACCCAGTACTTC
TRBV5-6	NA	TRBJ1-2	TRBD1	CASSLLTGGVGYTF	TGTGCCAGCAGCTTATTGACAGGGGGCGTAGGCTACACCTTC
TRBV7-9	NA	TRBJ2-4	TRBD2	CASSHGGGTKNIQYF	TGTGCCAGCAGCCACGGCGGGGGAACCAAAAACATTCAGTACTTC
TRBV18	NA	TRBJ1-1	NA	CASSPLFQNTEAFF	TGTGCCAGCTCACCACTTTTTCAAAACACTGAAGCTTTCTTT
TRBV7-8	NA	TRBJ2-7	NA	CASSQTRSSYEQYF	TGTGCCAGCAGTCAGACCCGGAGCTCCTATGAGCAGTACTTC
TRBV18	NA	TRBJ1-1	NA	CASSSNPGRGSEAFF	TGTGCCAGCTCCTCTAACCCGGGAAGAGGCTCTGAAGCTTTCTTT
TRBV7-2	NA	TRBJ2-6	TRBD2	CASSHSGGAAGANVLTF	TGTGCCAGCAGCCATAGCGGGGGGGCCGCTGGGGCCAACGTCCTGACTTTC
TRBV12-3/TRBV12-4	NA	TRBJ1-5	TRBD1	CASNNQGGQPQHF	TGTGCCAGCAATAACCAGGGGGGTCAGCCCCAGCATTTT
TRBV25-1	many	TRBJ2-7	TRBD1	CASSGTGDYEQYF	TGTGCCAGCTCGGGGACAGGGGACTACGAGCAGTACTTC
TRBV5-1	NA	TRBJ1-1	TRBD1	CASRRQGMNTEAFF	TGCGCCAGTCGAAGACAGGGGATGAACACTGAAGCTTTCTTT
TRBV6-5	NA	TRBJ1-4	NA	CASSYDGGSQLFF	TGTGCCAGCAGTTACGACGGAGGGTCGCAACTGTTTTTT
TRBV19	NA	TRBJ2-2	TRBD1	CASSLYPDRDNTGELFF	TGTGCCAGTAGTTTATACCCGGACAGGGACAACACCGGGGAGCTGTTTTTT
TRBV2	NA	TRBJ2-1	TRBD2	CASSEAGLAGGDNEQFF	TGTGCCAGCAGTGAAGCAGGACTAGCGGGAGGGGACAATGAGCAGTTCTTC
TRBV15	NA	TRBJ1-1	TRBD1	CATSRVGQGLGTEAFF	TGTGCCACCAGCAGAGTGGGACAGGGATTAGGAACTGAAGCTTTCTTT
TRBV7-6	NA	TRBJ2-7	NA	CASSSPGHSSYEQYF	TGTGCCAGCAGCTCTCCGGGACACAGCTCCTACGAGCAGTACTTC
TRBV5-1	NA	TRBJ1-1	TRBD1	CASGTGGDTEAFF	TGCGCCAGCGGGACAGGGGGTGACACTGAAGCTTTCTTT
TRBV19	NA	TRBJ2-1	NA	CATFRQDYNEQFF	TGTGCCACTTTCAGACAGGATTACAATGAGCAGTTCTTC
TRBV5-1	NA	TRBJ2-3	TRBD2	CASSLVAGGPTDTQYF	TGCGCCAGCAGCTTGGTGGCGGGGGGGCCCACAGATACGCAGTATTTT
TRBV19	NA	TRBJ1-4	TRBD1	CASNPGQENEKLFF	TGTGCCAGTAACCCGGGACAGGAAAATGAAAAACTGTTTTTT
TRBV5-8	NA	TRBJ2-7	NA	CASSLVRTYEQYF	TGTGCCAGCAGCTTGGTCAGGACCTACGAGCAGTACTTC
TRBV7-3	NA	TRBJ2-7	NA	CASSLKLASPYEQYF	TGTGCCAGCAGCTTAAAACTAGCAAGTCCCTACGAGCAGTACTTC
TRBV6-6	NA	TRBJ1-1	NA	CASSYGRGEAFF	TGTGCCAGCAGTTACGGCCGGGGTGAAGCTTTCTTT
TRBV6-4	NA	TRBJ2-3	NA	CARPGADTQYF	TGTGCCCGCCCAGGCGCAGATACGCAGTATTTT
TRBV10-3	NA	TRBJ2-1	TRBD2	CAITGTSDFNEQFF	TGTGCCATCACCGGGACTAGCGATTTTAATGAGCAGTTCTTC
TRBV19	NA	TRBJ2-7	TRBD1	CARSTGTVYEQYF	TGTGCCAGGTCAACCGGGACAGTCTACGAGCAGTACTTC
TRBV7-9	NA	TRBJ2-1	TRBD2	CASSLSSGNEQFF	TGTGCCAGCAGCTTAAGTAGCGGGAATGAGCAGTTCTTC
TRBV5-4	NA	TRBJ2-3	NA	CASSLAGAQDTQYF	TGTGCCAGCAGCTTGGCTGGGGCCCAAGATACGCAGTATTTT
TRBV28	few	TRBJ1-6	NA	CASSPPRGTYNSPLHF	TGTGCCAGCAGTCCCCCTCGGGGGACCTATAATTCACCCCTCCACTTT
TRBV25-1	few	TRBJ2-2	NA	CACQGTGELFF	TGTGCCTGTCAGGGCACCGGGGAGCTGTTTTTT
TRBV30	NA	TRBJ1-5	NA	CAWSGGFAGRGNQPQHF	TGTGCCTGGAGTGGTGGGTTTGCGGGAAGAGGCAATCAGCCCCAGCATTTT
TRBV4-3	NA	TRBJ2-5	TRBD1	CASSQKDRAEETQYF	TGCGCCAGCAGCCAAAAAGACAGGGCCGAGGAGACCCAGTACTTC
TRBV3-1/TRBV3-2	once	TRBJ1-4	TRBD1	CASGTGNEKLFF	TGTGCCAGCGGGACAGGGAATGAAAAACTGTTTTTT
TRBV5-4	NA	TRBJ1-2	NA	CASSLVAGYGGYTF	TGTGCCAGCAGCTTGGTGGCAGGGTACGGGGGCTACACCTTC
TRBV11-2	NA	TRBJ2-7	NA	CASSLELSGPLSYEQYF	TGTGCCAGCAGCTTAGAGCTCAGCGGGCCGCTTTCCTACGAGCAGTACTTC
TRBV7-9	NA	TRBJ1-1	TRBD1	CASRKSPDRGGGTEAFF	TGTGCCAGCAGGAAGAGCCCTGACAGGGGAGGGGGCACTGAAGCTTTCTTT
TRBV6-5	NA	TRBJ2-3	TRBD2	CASSWTSGGAWDTQYF	TGTGCCAGTAGTTGGACTAGCGGGGGGGCATGGGATACGCAGTATTTT
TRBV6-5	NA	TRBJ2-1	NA	CASSPWGGSNEQFF	TGTGCCAGCAGTCCATGGGGTGGGAGCAATGAGCAGTTCTTC
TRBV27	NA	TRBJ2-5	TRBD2	CASSLTGLAGGPRGLETQYF	TGTGCCAGCAGTTTAACGGGCCTAGCGGGAGGGCCGAGGGGATTAGAGACCCAGTACTTC
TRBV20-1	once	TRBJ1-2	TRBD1	CSASPTGGDYGYTF	TGCAGTGCTAGTCCGACAGGGGGCGACTATGGCTACACCTTC
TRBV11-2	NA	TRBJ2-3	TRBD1	CASSLVGTDTDTQYF	TGTGCCAGCAGCTTAGTGGGGACAGACACAGATACGCAGTATTTT
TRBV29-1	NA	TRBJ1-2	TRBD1	CSVGRQGAGGYTF	TGCAGCGTTGGTCGGCAGGGGGCGGGTGGCTACACCTTC
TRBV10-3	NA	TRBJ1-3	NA	CAISDSPGNTIYF	TGTGCCATCAGTGATAGTCCTGGAAACACCATATATTTT